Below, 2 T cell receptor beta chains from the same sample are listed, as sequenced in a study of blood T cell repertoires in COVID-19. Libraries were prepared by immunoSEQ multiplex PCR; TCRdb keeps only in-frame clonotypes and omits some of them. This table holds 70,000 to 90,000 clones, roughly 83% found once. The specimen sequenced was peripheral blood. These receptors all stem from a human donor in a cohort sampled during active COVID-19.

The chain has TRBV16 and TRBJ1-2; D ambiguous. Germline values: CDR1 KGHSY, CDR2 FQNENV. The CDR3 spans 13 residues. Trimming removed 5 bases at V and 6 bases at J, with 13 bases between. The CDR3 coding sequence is TGTGCCAGCAGCTCCCCCAACTCCGATGGCTACACCTTC. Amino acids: CASSSPNSDGYTF.

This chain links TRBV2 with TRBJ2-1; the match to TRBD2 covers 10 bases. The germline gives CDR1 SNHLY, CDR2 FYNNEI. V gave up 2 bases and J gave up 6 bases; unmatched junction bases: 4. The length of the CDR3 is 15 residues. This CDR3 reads CASSEYQREGNEQFF. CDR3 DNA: TGTGCCAGCAGTGAATACCAGCGGGAGGGCAATGAGCAGTTCTTC. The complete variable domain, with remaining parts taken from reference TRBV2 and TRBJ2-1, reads EPEVTQTPSHQVTQMGQEVILRCVPISNHLYFYWYRQILGQKVEFLVSFYNNEISEKSEIFDDQFSVERPDGSNFTLKIRSTKLEDSAMYFCASSEYQREGNEQFFGPGTRLTVL.